The clone carrying this TCR beta chain was seen at least ten times. This entry comes from a study of neurological immune-mediated disorders. Trimming cost V 7 bases and J 7 bases, with 22 bases left between them. The germline V gene encodes CDR1 DFQATT and CDR2 SNEGSKA (reference sequence). The CDR3 totals 15 residues. Each CDR3 protein gets one entry after TCRdb re-called the 5' RACE reads with MiXCR. The sample has 30,000 to 50,000 distinct CDR3 sequences, 7% to 8.5% seen once. The TCR comes from a middle-aged man in good health. The chain combines TRBV20-1 with TRBJ1-4; possible D gene TRBD1, 5 bases. Material: CD4+ T cells from blood. The CDR3 protein is CSVEPPGKVSEKLFF. The DNA of the CDR3 is TGCAGTGTTGAACCCCCAGGGAAGGTCAGTGAAAAACTGTTTTTT.